The 9 T cell receptor beta chains below were found in one sample sequenced in a study of blood T cells in healthy people across ages. Primed by a sample-barcoded 5' primer and a J-beta primer mix, a second PCR proceeded for 7 to 11 cycles. TCRdb independently ran MiXCR on the 5' RACE reads; one entry per CDR3 protein. The table lists approximately 770,000 distinct CDR3 sequences, 55% to 75% of them singletons. Sample: blood. These receptors came from a man aged 30 to 39 in good health.

This chain links TRBV6-5 with TRBJ2-5, with D maybe TRBD2 (6 bases). Between the trimmed V and J ends, which lost 4 bases and 11 bases, there was a span of 20 bases. CDR3 length equals 14 residues. Germline V gene lookup returns CDR1 MNHEY and CDR2 SVGAGI. In DNA, the CDR3 is TGTGCCAGCAGTTTACTACTAGCCCCCCGGGCGCAGTACTTC. It is translated as CASSLLLAPRAQYF.

The rearrangement links TRBV12-3 or TRBV12-4 to TRBJ1-4; D is unclear. This CDR3 is built from 14 residues. V dropped 6 bases and J dropped 0 bases, with 8 bases sitting between them. This CDR3 reads CASRIGSTNEKLFF. In DNA form, the CDR3 reads TGTGCCAGCAGAATTGGTTCAACTAATGAAAAACTGTTTTTT.

The chain recombines TRBV20-1 with TRBJ2-1; a weak D match, TRBD2 (6 bases). The V gene's germline CDR1 is DFQATT and CDR2 SNEGSKA (reference sequence). The CDR3 consists of 12 residues. Trimming removed 6 bases at V and 7 bases at J, with 13 bases between. This chain's CDR3 is CSASPGVNEQFF. DNA of the CDR3: TGCAGTGCCAGCCCGGGGGTGAATGAGCAGTTCTTC.

The chain couples TRBV5-1 to TRBJ2-5; no definite D call. Deletions cut 0 bases from V and 5 bases from J, with 14 bases between. Germline values: CDR1 SGHRS, CDR2 YFSETQ. This CDR3 comprises 15 residues. This CDR3 is CASSLAGYVGETQYF. In nucleotides, the CDR3 is TGCGCCAGCAGCTTGGCGGGCTACGTGGGGGAGACCCAGTACTTC.

The chain has TRBV29-1 and TRBJ2-7; TRBD2 matches 11 bases. The CDR3 runs 14 residues. Per the germline V gene, CDR1 is SQVTM and CDR2 is ANQGSEA. V trimming: 2 bases; J trimming: 3 bases; junction bases outside the gene matches: 3. CDR3 sequence reads: CSVETSGGFYEQYF. CDR3 in DNA: TGCAGCGTTGAAACTAGCGGGGGATTCTACGAGCAGTACTTC.

This clonotype showed up just a few times. The chain couples TRBV7-2 to TRBJ2-5; 12 bases agree with TRBD2. The germline V gene encodes CDR1 SGHTA and CDR2 FQGNSA. The CDR3 has 15 residues. V was clipped by 3 bases and J by 5 bases; unmatched bases: 4. For the CDR3, the DNA is TGTGCCAGCAGCTTCTTCCTAGCGGGGGGGGAGACCCAGTACTTC. Protein sequence: CASSFFLAGGETQYF.

This clonotype showed up just a few times. The chain uses TRBV6-2 or TRBV6-3 and TRBJ2-7; D might be TRBD1 (6 bases). CDR3 size: 15 residues. The V end lost 0 bases, the J end lost 5 bases, and 14 bases lay between the germline ends. Germline V gene sequence: CDR1 MNHEY, CDR2 SVGEGT. The CDR3 is CASSYSRQVGDEQYF. The CDR3 coding sequence is TGTGCCAGCAGTTACTCAAGACAGGTCGGCGACGAGCAGTACTTC.

The V call is TRBV29-1, the J call TRBJ1-5; no reliable D call. Trimming removed 4 bases from V and 6 bases from J, with 10 bases in between. The CDR3 has 12 residues. Per the germline V gene, CDR1 is SQVTM and CDR2 is ANQGSEA. The CDR3, as DNA: TGCAGCGTTGGGACTTGGGGTCAGCCCCAGCATTTT. This translates into CSVGTWGQPQHF.

The chain is built from TRBV7-9 and TRBJ2-3; no clear D gene. Germline values: CDR1 SEHNR, CDR2 FQNEAQ (reference sequence). Trimming removed 4 bases at V and 5 bases at J, with 16 bases between. The CDR3 has 15 residues. CDR3 loop: CASSSGPASRDTQYF. CDR3 sequence (DNA): TGTGCCAGCAGCTCCGGACCGGCCTCGAGAGATACGCAGTATTTT.